The clone carrying this TCR beta chain was recorded a few times. What it recognizes is unknown. V was cut by 1 base and J by 8 bases, with 8 bases left in between. The germline V gene has CDR1 SGHVS and CDR2 FNYEAQ. The CDR3 sequence is 12 residues long. The sample belongs to a study of T cell repertoires in cytomegalovirus infection. On the study more broadly: Public TCR beta signature analysis indicated the presence of both CMV infection and matching HLA type.

TCRdb fed the reads into MiXCR, producing one record per CDR3 protein. Here the sample spans roughly 570,000 distinct CDR3 sequences, around 40% being singletons. General study findings and limits: Clonotype analysis showed dominance of the ex vivo response by HLA-C-restricted CMV-specific TCR beta clonotypes. Summed public TCR beta family frequency identified CMV carriers bearing the relevant HLA.

This receptor was taken from a human donor in good health (CMV status not recorded). Some clones in this sample may be carry-over from other donors' samples. The V and J genes are TRBV7-6 and TRBJ1-1; perhaps TRBD1 as D (5 bases). The sample was cultured PBMCs, taken from culture after CMV antigen stimulation. The CDR3 bases are TGTGCCAGCAGCTTAGACGGGACGGAAGCTTTCTTT. This gives the protein CASSLDGTEAFF.